These T cell receptor beta chains were read from a single sample in a study of CD8 T cells in ankylosing spondylitis. TCRdb analysed the 5' RACE reads with MiXCR anew, one entry per CDR3 protein. This sample has under 150,000 distinct CDR3 sequences; approximately 9.7% occur once, and the top ten carry 2.5% to 4%. Sequencing used blood, either unsorted or a sorted T cell fraction (not recorded which). The origin of the receptors is a male donor with ankylosing spondylitis or in good health (not recorded which). The CDR3 runs from the conserved cysteine through the conserved F or W. The order of the fields is clone size, D gene, J gene, V gene, CDR3 protein, CDR3 DNA. A D gene is named only where the DNA matches it firmly. Clone sizes are given selectively: once, few, many, or a class where the clone is expanded.

.	TRBD2	TRBJ2-6	TRBV7-2	CASSLAGVRALSAGANGLTF	TGTGCCAGCAGCCTAGCGGGGGTGCGGGCTCTCTCTGCTGGGGCCAACGGCCTGACTTTC
many	TRBD2	TRBJ2-1	TRBV9	CASGIGLADNEQFF	TGTGCCAGCGGAATCGGACTAGCGGACAATGAGCAGTTCTTC
many	TRBD1	TRBJ2-7	TRBV5-1	CASSLPGTGPYEQYF	TGCGCCAGCAGCCTGCCCGGGACAGGGCCCTACGAGCAGTACTTC
.	TRBD2	TRBJ2-1	TRBV20-1	CSARKPAGKVANEQFF	TGCAGTGCTAGAAAACCAGCGGGAAAGGTTGCAAATGAGCAGTTCTTC
many	TRBD1	TRBJ1-1	TRBV12-3/TRBV12-4	CASSIQTGRSVAFF	TGTGCCAGCAGTATACAGACAGGGCGTTCGGTCGCTTTCTTT
.	.	TRBJ2-3	TRBV7-6	CASSPRLGITDTQYF	TGTGCCAGCAGCCCGAGACTAGGGATCACAGATACGCAGTATTTT
many	.	TRBJ2-2	TRBV20-1	CSARSSLVGTGELFF	TGCAGTGCTAGGTCTAGCCTAGTAGGCACCGGGGAGCTGTTTTTT
.	.	TRBJ2-2	TRBV19	CASSIGNTGELFF	TGTGCCAGTAGTATTGGGAACACCGGGGAGCTGTTTTTT
few	.	TRBJ2-7	TRBV28	CASRSPSFGISYEQYF	TGTGCCAGCAGGAGCCCCTCCTTTGGGATATCCTACGAGCAGTACTTC
many	.	TRBJ2-1	TRBV20-1	CSARDVVSEQFF	TGCAGTGCTAGAGATGTAGTCAGCGAGCAGTTCTTC
.	TRBD2	TRBJ2-7	TRBV9	CASSAGTSGRSPVYF	TGTGCCAGCAGCGCCGGGACTAGCGGGAGGTCCCCCGTGTACTTC
few	.	TRBJ2-2	TRBV12-3/TRBV12-4	CASSFSPGLAATGELFF	TGTGCCAGCAGTTTCTCCCCGGGACTGGCCGCGACCGGGGAGCTGTTTTTT
many	.	TRBJ2-7	TRBV5-1	CASSLVQGAREEQYF	TGCGCCAGCAGCTTGGTACAGGGAGCCAGAGAAGAGCAGTACTTC
.	.	TRBJ1-3	TRBV7-2	CATKGISGNTIYF	TGTGCCACCAAAGGGATCTCTGGAAACACCATATATTTT
many	.	TRBJ2-7	TRBV4-1	CASSHTGTTYEQYF	TGCGCCAGCAGCCATACCGGGACAACCTACGAGCAGTACTTC
many	TRBD2	TRBJ2-1	TRBV20-1	CSAQSGTRKNEQFF	TGCAGTGCCCAATCAGGGACTAGAAAAAATGAGCAGTTCTTC
many	.	TRBJ2-1	TRBV12-3/TRBV12-4	CASTADIRNEQFF	TGTGCCAGCACCGCGGACATTCGGAATGAGCAGTTCTTC
many	.	TRBJ1-1	TRBV6-1	CASRGGQGGTEAFF	TGTGCCAGCAGAGGTGGTCAGGGTGGCACTGAAGCTTTCTTT
many	.	TRBJ2-6	TRBV5-8	CASSSGWGSGANVLTF	TGTGCCAGCAGCTCGGGATGGGGCTCTGGGGCCAACGTCCTGACTTTC
many	.	TRBJ2-1	TRBV21-1	CASSNLSSGGYNEQFF	TGTGCCAGCAGCAACCTCAGTAGCGGGGGGTACAATGAGCAGTTCTTC
many	.	TRBJ1-5	TRBV12-3/TRBV12-4	CASSLGGADQPQHF	TGTGCCAGCAGTTTAGGGGGGGCGGATCAGCCCCAGCATTTT
few	.	TRBJ2-3	TRBV7-2	CASSSGRYLSTDTQYF	TGTGCCAGCAGCTCCGGGAGATATTTGAGCACAGATACGCAGTATTTT
many	.	TRBJ2-1	TRBV12-3/TRBV12-4	CASSPGRGFGYNEQFF	TGTGCCAGCTCTCCGGGACGGGGTTTCGGCTACAATGAGCAGTTCTTC
many	TRBD1	TRBJ1-2	TRBV12-3/TRBV12-4	CASSNRGLGYTF	TGTGCCAGCAGTAACAGGGGCCTTGGCTACACCTTC
once	.	TRBJ1-2	TRBV14	CASSQSDYGYTF	TGTGCCAGCAGCCAGTCAGACTATGGCTACACCTTC
many	TRBD2	TRBJ2-7	TRBV5-1	CASSQLAGVPEQYF	TGCGCCAGCAGCCAACTAGCGGGAGTGCCCGAGCAGTACTTC
many	.	TRBJ2-1	TRBV9	CASSGRFSGTGRNEQFF	TGTGCCAGCAGCGGACGTTTTTCCGGGACGGGAAGGAATGAGCAGTTCTTC
many	TRBD1	TRBJ2-3	TRBV7-9	CASSSGQGTSTDTQYF	TGTGCCAGCAGCTCAGGACAGGGTACTAGCACAGATACGCAGTATTTT
many	TRBD2	TRBJ2-7	TRBV4-2	CASSVAGGPIDEQYF	TGTGCCAGCAGCGTAGCGGGAGGGCCAATCGACGAGCAGTACTTC
many	.	TRBJ2-7	TRBV12-3/TRBV12-4	CASSFGTSIFRQYF	TGTGCCAGCAGCTTCGGGACTTCTATTTTTCGGCAGTACTTC
many	.	TRBJ1-4	TRBV29-1	CSVRRSNEKLFF	TGCAGCGTTCGAAGGTCTAATGAAAAACTGTTTTTT